The 30 T cell receptor beta chains reported below all come from one sample, sequenced in a study of T-cell memory formation after mild COVID-19. In TCRdb, the 5' RACE reads were re-called with MiXCR into one record per CDR3 protein. Of around 430,000 distinct CDR3 sequences detected, approximately 16% appear once; the ten largest clones hold approximately 21%. Sequencing was done on a sample of PBMCs or a T cell subset sorted from them (not recorded which). These receptor sequences come from a man between 18 and 29 years old who had mild COVID-19 (a few samples of this study predate the infection). Cell type and time point are not known.

The V call is TRBV7-9, the J call TRBJ2-7; TRBD1 aligns across 8 bases. The ends lost 6 bases at V and 7 bases at J; junction bases unmatched: 5. This CDR3 contains 12 residues. The germline V gene has CDR1 SEHNR and CDR2 FQNEAQ (reference sequence). The DNA of the CDR3 is TGTGCCAGCAGTGGACAGGGTGATGAGCAGTACTTC. Its translation is CASSGQGDEQYF.

The J gene is TRBJ1-1, the V gene TRBV7-3, with D possibly being TRBD1 (5 bases). V dropped 4 bases and J dropped 4 bases, with 19 bases sitting between them. The V gene's germline CDR1 is SGHTA and CDR2 FQGTGA. This CDR3 is 16 amino acids long. CDR3 coding DNA: TGTGCCAGCAGCTCATCGCTAAGGGGCCTTGGCACTGAAGCTTTCTTT. It specifies CASSSSLRGLGTEAFF.

This clonotype was seen a handful of times. The V gene is TRBV5-6, the J gene TRBJ1-5; D is possibly TRBD1 (5 bases). The germline gives CDR1 SGHDT, CDR2 YYEEEE. V shed 0 bases and J shed 5 bases, with 12 bases lying between them. The CDR3 is made up of 15 amino acids. This CDR3 is CASSLVGGRDQPQHF. In DNA, the CDR3 is TGTGCCAGCAGCTTGGTCGGGGGTCGGGATCAGCCCCAGCATTTT.

This clonotype was recorded a few times. CDR3 sequence: CASSPSRDRGWSNEKLFF. CDR3 DNA sequence: TGCGCCAGCAGCCCATCCCGGGACAGGGGGTGGTCTAATGAAAAACTGTTTTTT. The V call is TRBV4-3, the J call TRBJ1-4; 11 positions match TRBD1. CDR1 is LGHNA, CDR2 YSLEER, per germline. Losses at the gene ends were 4 bases for V and 3 bases for J; bases not matched to a gene: 10. There are 18 residues in the CDR3.

This clonotype showed up just a few times. The rearrangement links TRBV20-1 to TRBJ1-4; unclear D gene. This CDR3 contains 15 residues. V was trimmed by 6 bases and J by 0 bases, leaving 14 bases between them. CDR1 and CDR2 from the germline V gene are DFQATT and SNEGSKA (reference sequence). CDR3 sequence reads: CSADPWLATNEKLFF. The CDR3, as DNA: TGCAGTGCCGACCCTTGGCTAGCAACTAATGAAAAACTGTTTTTT.

The CDR3 here is CASSLGGLSGETQYF. The CDR3 DNA is TGTGCCAGCAGCTTAGGTGGACTCTCGGGAGAGACCCAGTACTTC. The chain uses TRBV7-9 and TRBJ2-5; weak D call: TRBD2 (5 bases). Germline CDR1 reads SEHNR; CDR2 reads FQNEAQ (reference sequence). The CDR3 contains 15 residues. V was trimmed by 1 base and J by 4 bases, leaving 13 bases between them.

This chain connects TRBV10-3 to TRBJ1-1, with 7 nucleotides matching TRBD1. Unmatched junction bases numbered 7, after V lost 6 bases and J lost 0 bases. CDR1 is ENHRY and CDR2 is SYGVKD in the germline V gene. The CDR3 runs to 15 residues. The CDR3 here is CAIRNPGQMNTEAFF. DNA of the CDR3: TGTGCCATCAGAAATCCGGGACAGATGAACACTGAAGCTTTCTTT.

This clonotype was seen a handful of times. This chain uses TRBV7-2 with TRBJ2-7; D possibly uses TRBD1 or TRBD2 (5 bases each). V lost 7 bases and J 3 bases, leaving 13 bases between the germline ends. The CDR3 extends over 13 amino acids. The V gene's germline CDR1 is SGHTA and CDR2 FQGNSA. Written as DNA, the CDR3 is TGTGCCAGCACCTTGGGACCATTCTACGAGCAGTACGTC. This sequence encodes CASTLGPFYEQYV.

The chain couples TRBV5-1 to TRBJ1-1; D is ambiguous. The ends were cut back, 1 base at V and 3 bases at J, with 13 bases in the middle. The CDR3 length is 15 residues. Germline V lookup: CDR1 SGHRS, CDR2 YFSETQ. CDR3 DNA sequence: TGCGCCAGCAGCTTGTTCAGGTCTGGGGACACTGAAGCTTTCTTT. Protein sequence: CASSLFRSGDTEAFF.

This rearrangement joins TRBV3-1 to TRBJ2-3; D is unresolved. The CDR3 totals 14 residues. Germline loops: CDR1 LGHDT, CDR2 YNNKEL (reference sequence). Deletions cut 2 bases from V and 1 base from J, with 7 bases between. The CDR3 region has the DNA TGTGCCAGCAGCCAACACCCTCGCACAGATACGCAGTATTTT. As protein: CASSQHPRTDTQYF.

This clonotype appeared a few times. The J gene is TRBJ2-2, the V gene TRBV19; D call uncertain. The CDR3 sequence is 11 residues long. Looked up from germline, CDR1 is LNHDA and CDR2 is SQIVND (reference sequence). The ends were cut back, 3 bases at V and 9 bases at J, with 5 bases in the middle. This CDR3 reads CASSIVRELFF. CDR3 DNA: TGTGCCAGTAGTATTGTGAGGGAGCTGTTTTTT.

The chain employs TRBV2 and TRBJ1-6; maybe TRBD1 (6 bases). This CDR3 has 13 residues. Germline-derived CDR1 and CDR2 are SNHLY and FYNNEI. Trimming cost V 6 bases and J 10 bases, with 13 bases left between them. CDR3 protein: CASSPTGRSPLHF. Written as DNA, the CDR3 is TGTGCCAGCAGCCCCACAGGGCGCTCACCCCTCCACTTT.

V and J are TRBV4-2 and TRBJ2-5, with a weak D call TRBD2 (6 bases). V lost 3 bases and J 3 bases, leaving 14 bases between the germline ends. The CDR3 covers 15 residues. Germline assignment: CDR1 LGHNA and CDR2 YNFKEQ. The CDR3 nucleotides are TGTGCCAGCAGCCAGAGGGAGACTAGGGAAGAGACCCAGTACTTC. Its protein is CASSQRETREETQYF.

This clonotype showed up just a few times. This chain links TRBV20-1 with TRBJ1-1; D gene unclear. The V and J ends lost 7 bases and 1 base respectively, with 7 bases between them. CDR1 is DFQATT and CDR2 is SNEGSKA in the germline V gene (reference sequence). This CDR3 has 11 residues. The CDR3: CSVTGNTEAFF. CDR3 in DNA: TGCAGTGTAACGGGGAACACTGAAGCTTTCTTT.

CDR3 in amino acids: CASRPDPMPGYTF. For the CDR3, the DNA is TGTGCCAGCAGACCGGACCCCATGCCTGGCTACACCTTC. The genes are TRBV7-2 and TRBJ1-2; the D is unclear. Germline V gene lookup returns CDR1 SGHTA and CDR2 FQGNSA. V was pared by 6 bases and J by 7 bases, with 15 bases between. This CDR3 has 13 residues.

CDR3 residues: CASSSSGEELGEQYF. The CDR3 nucleotides are TGCGCCAGCAGCTCTAGCGGGGAGGAGTTAGGCGAGCAGTACTTC. The rearrangement links TRBV5-1 to TRBJ2-7; 9 positions match TRBD2. This CDR3 is built from 15 residues. V dropped 3 bases and J dropped 6; count of bases not matched to a gene: 10. Germline loops: CDR1 SGHRS, CDR2 YFSETQ.

Only a few counts were recorded for this clonotype. This chain connects TRBV12-3 or TRBV12-4 to TRBJ1-2; the D is unclear. The CDR3 sequence is 13 residues long. Deletions cut 6 bases from V and 7 bases from J, with 15 bases between. The CDR3 bases are TGTGCCAGCAGGCTAGGGTGGATTCGTGGCTACACCTTC. This encodes CASRLGWIRGYTF.

This clonotype has more than one count but fewer than ten. V usage is TRBV29-1 and J usage is TRBJ2-7; 8 bases agree with TRBD1. The germline V gene encodes CDR1 SQVTM and CDR2 ANQGSEA. CDR3 size: 12 residues. The J segment lost 3 bases and the V segment lost 7 bases, leaving 5 bases of the junction unmatched. The CDR3 DNA reads TGCAGCGCTGGACAGGGCCTCTACGAGCAGTACGTC. This codes for CSAGQGLYEQYV.

V is TRBV28 and J is TRBJ2-3, with D perhaps TRBD2 (6 bases). The CDR3 covers 13 residues. Trimming stripped 7 bases from V and 1 base from J, with 9 bases between. The germline V gene has CDR1 MDHEN and CDR2 SYDVKM. CDR3 in amino acids: CASNPSGTDTQYF. The DNA for the CDR3 is TGTGCCAGCAACCCTAGCGGCACAGATACGCAGTATTTT.

The chain joins TRBV5-6 to TRBJ2-3; 9 positions agree with TRBD2. CDR1 and CDR2 from the germline V gene are SGHDT and YYEEEE. CDR3 length: 15 amino acids. V shed 1 base and J 5 bases; nucleotides not matched to a gene: 5. CDR3 coding DNA: TGTGCCAGCAGCTTGCCGGGACTAGCAGAAGATACGCAGTATTTT. Protein sequence: CASSLPGLAEDTQYF.

This clonotype was detected a few times. The chain has TRBV4-2 and TRBJ1-6, with a possible D match to TRBD1 (5 bases). V lost 3 bases and J lost 8, with 26 bases in between. The CDR3 consists of 19 residues. Germline CDR1 and CDR2: LGHNA and YNFKEQ. CDR3 in DNA: TGTGCCAGCAGCCAGCAGGACCCAGGGACGTCCCTCGAGGATTCACCCCTCCACTTT. This encodes CASSQQDPGTSLEDSPLHF.

The chain uses TRBV20-1 and TRBJ1-3; a possible D gene is TRBD1 (6 bases). V lost 6 bases and J lost 0, with 15 bases in between. Per germline, CDR1 DFQATT and CDR2 SNEGSKA (reference sequence). This CDR3 contains 15 residues. The CDR3 region has the DNA TGCAGTGCCGCCAGGACAGTGGGCTCTGGAAACACCATATATTTT. It is translated as CSAARTVGSGNTIYF.

This chain connects TRBV25-1 to TRBJ1-6; D is possibly TRBD1 (5 bases). The CDR3 covers 14 residues. Germline CDR1 and CDR2: MGHDK and SYGVNS. Trimming removed 3 bases at V and 10 bases at J, with 13 bases between. The CDR3 spells CASSEQGFRSPLHF. DNA for the CDR3: TGTGCCAGCAGTGAGCAGGGTTTTCGCTCACCCCTCCACTTT.

V and J are TRBV14 and TRBJ1-2, with 9 bases matching TRBD1. Germline CDR1 and CDR2: SGHDN and FVKESK. The trim removed 0 bases at V and 3 bases at J, leaving 2 bases unmatched. The CDR3 runs 15 residues. CDR3 sequence reads: CASSQEGQGYYGYTF. As DNA, the CDR3 is TGTGCCAGCAGCCAAGAGGGACAGGGCTACTATGGCTACACCTTC.

This clonotype was seen ten or more times. The V call is TRBV5-1, the J call TRBJ1-1; TRBD1 matches 8 bases. The V gene's germline CDR1 is SGHRS and CDR2 YFSETQ. Trimming took 4 bases from V and 4 from J; bases not matched to a gene: 3. The CDR3 is 13 residues long. The DNA of the CDR3 is TGCGCCAGCAGCCAAACAGGGGGCACTGAAGCTTTCTTT. Protein: CASSQTGGTEAFF. The whole variable domain, remainder taken from reference TRBV5-1 and TRBJ1-1, is KAGVTQTPRYLIKTRGQQVTLSCSPISGHRSVSWYQQTPGQGLQFLFEYFSETQRNKGNFPGRFSGRQFSNSRSEMNVSTLELGDSALYLCASSQTGGTEAFFGQGTRLTVV.

The table lists this clonotype with a few counts. The CDR3 sequence is CASSSGPGTGMGLARYEQYF. The CDR3 nucleotides read TGTGCCAGCAGTTCCGGTCCCGGGACAGGAATGGGACTAGCTCGCTACGAGCAGTACTTC. This chain connects TRBV12-3 or TRBV12-4 to TRBJ2-7, with D possibly being TRBD2 (9 bases). CDR3 length: 20 residues. V was pared by 4 bases and J by 3 bases, with 31 bases between.

The chain joins TRBV20-1 to TRBJ2-1; weak D call: TRBD1 (6 bases). CDR1 is DFQATT and CDR2 is SNEGSKA in the germline V gene (reference sequence). CDR3 length equals 14 residues. Between the trimmed V and J ends, which lost 6 bases and 2 bases, there was a span of 14 bases. The CDR3 DNA reads TGCAGTGCCGGGACACTAGGCACCTACAATGAGCAGTTCTTC. Amino acid sequence: CSAGTLGTYNEQFF.

This chain connects TRBV5-1 to TRBJ2-6; D call uncertain. The germline V gene has CDR1 SGHRS and CDR2 YFSETQ. Deletions cut 4 bases from V and 1 base from J, with 6 bases between. The CDR3 is made up of 14 amino acids. CDR3 amino acids: CASSTTSGANVLTF. Written as DNA, the CDR3 is TGCGCCAGCAGCACGACTTCTGGGGCCAACGTCCTGACTTTC.

This clonotype has more than one count but fewer than ten. Written as DNA, the CDR3 is TGTGCCAGCAGCCAAGAGGCAGCGGGGGACATGCCGCAGTATTTT. Amino acid sequence: CASSQEAAGDMPQYF. The chain recombines TRBV3-1 with TRBJ2-3; 8 nucleotides line up with TRBD2. This CDR3 contains 15 residues. Per germline, CDR1 LGHDT and CDR2 YNNKEL (reference sequence). Trimming cost V 0 bases and J 10 bases; bases outside gene matches: 9.

This clonotype turned up a few times. The chain combines TRBV4-2 with TRBJ1-2, with D possibly matching TRBD1 (6 bases). Germline CDR1 and CDR2: LGHNA and YNFKEQ. This CDR3 has 17 residues. Trimming left V 0 bases short and J 6 bases short, with 20 bases between. Here the CDR3 reads CASSQDDRTLGVDGYTF. The CDR3, as DNA: TGTGCCAGCAGCCAAGATGACAGGACGCTGGGAGTTGATGGCTACACCTTC.